These 19 T cell receptor beta chains came from one sample sequenced in a study of cytomegalovirus exposure and HLA in healthy donors. PCR involved 60 Vbeta and 13 Jbeta primers. Clones were read by immunoSEQ multiplex PCR, and TCRdb kept only the in-frame ones, dropping some. The sample lists roughly 120,000 clones, more than 70% seen once, with 0.95% to 1.1% in the top ten. Sequenced: PBMCs. The receptor set was obtained from a human donor in good health.

This sequence joins TRBV6-5 and TRBJ1-2; the match to TRBD1 covers 8 bases. CDR1 and CDR2 from the germline V gene are MNHEY and SVGAGI. Trimming at V came to 4 bases and at J to 4 bases, leaving 2 bases not matched to a gene. The CDR3 runs 13 residues. The CDR3 sequence: CASSFTGGYGYTF. In DNA, the CDR3 is TGTGCCAGCAGTTTCACAGGGGGCTATGGCTACACCTTC.

This chain uses TRBV28 with TRBJ2-7, with TRBD2 matching 12 bases. V gave up 5 bases and J gave up 0 bases; unmatched junction bases: 2. The CDR3 length is 15 residues. The germline V gene has CDR1 MDHEN and CDR2 SYDVKM. The CDR3: CASSTSGGSSYEQYF. CDR3 DNA sequence: TGTGCCAGCAGTACTAGCGGGGGGAGCTCCTACGAGCAGTACTTC.

This chain uses TRBV14 with TRBJ2-3; TRBD2 agrees at 9 bases. This CDR3 spans 17 amino acids. V lost 0 bases, J lost 7 bases, and 11 bases stayed unmatched. The germline gives CDR1 SGHDN, CDR2 FVKESK. This chain's CDR3 is CASSQDSWRGGLYTQYF. The CDR3 DNA reads as TGTGCCAGCAGCCAAGATTCATGGCGGGGGGGCTTATATACGCAGTATTTT.

The chain combines TRBV6-5 with TRBJ1-2; weak D call: TRBD1 (6 bases). V dropped 0 bases and J dropped 4 bases, with 12 bases sitting between them. The CDR3 is 15 amino acids. CDR1 and CDR2 from the germline V gene are MNHEY and SVGAGI. CDR3: CASSYSKSRGYGYTF. CDR3 bases: TGTGCCAGCAGTTACTCGAAGTCCAGGGGCTATGGCTACACCTTC.

The rearrangement uses TRBV27 and TRBJ2-5; D is possibly TRBD1 (7 bases). The CDR3 has 14 amino acids. V dropped 3 bases and J dropped 4 bases, with 12 bases sitting between them. Germline V gives CDR1 MNHEY, CDR2 SMNVEV (reference sequence). CDR3 region: CASSFRQGGETQYF. In DNA form, the CDR3 reads TGTGCCAGCAGTTTCCGACAGGGAGGAGAGACCCAGTACTTC.

V usage is TRBV28 and J usage is TRBJ2-3; no clear D gene. Germline V gives CDR1 MDHEN, CDR2 SYDVKM. Trimming took off 5 bases at V and 0 bases at J, with 3 bases between the two ends. The CDR3 loop spans 12 amino acids. CDR3: CASSPSTDTQYF. The CDR3 DNA is TGTGCCAGCAGTCCTAGCACAGATACGCAGTATTTT.

The chain is built from TRBV19 and TRBJ2-7, with 11 bases lining up with TRBD2. The CDR3 has 14 residues. V lost 5 bases and J lost 3; bases outside the gene matches: 3. Germline-derived CDR1 and CDR2 are LNHDA and SQIVND (reference sequence). CDR3 region: CASSHGTSGYEQYF. DNA for the CDR3: TGTGCCAGTAGTCACGGGACTAGCGGCTACGAGCAGTACTTC.

CDR3 region: CASSSASGGSDGNTEAFF. The CDR3 nucleotides are TGCGCCAGCAGCTCCGCTTCGGGGGGCTCGGATGGGAACACTGAAGCTTTCTTT. The chain uses TRBV5-1 and TRBJ1-1, with TRBD1 as a possible D gene (6 bases). Germline-derived CDR1 and CDR2 are SGHRS and YFSETQ. CDR3 length: 18 residues. V was cut by 3 bases and J by 1 base, with 22 bases left in between.

The chain recombines TRBV6-1 with TRBJ2-5; D possibly corresponds to TRBD1 (5 bases). CDR3 size: 14 residues. CDR1 is MNHNS and CDR2 is SASEGT in the germline V gene. V shed 8 bases and J shed 4 bases, with 17 bases lying between them. DNA for the CDR3: TGTGCCAGCCCAAGGCAGGGTTTGCGAGAGACCCAGTACTTC. Translated, it gives CASPRQGLRETQYF.

The V call is TRBV6-5, the J call TRBJ1-2; 8 bases align to TRBD1. Germline V gene sequence: CDR1 MNHEY, CDR2 SVGAGI. Losses at the gene ends were 6 bases for V and 4 bases for J; bases not matched to a gene: 10. The CDR3 is 15 amino acids. The CDR3 loop is CASSPGGAVIYGYTF. The CDR3, as DNA: TGTGCCAGCAGCCCAGGGGGCGCGGTGATCTATGGCTACACCTTC.

The genes are TRBV15 and TRBJ1-3; 8 positions match TRBD1. Germline V gene data show CDR1 as LNHNV and CDR2 as YYDKDF (reference sequence). The length of the CDR3 is 18 residues. V lost 3 bases to trimming and J lost 0 bases; unmatched junction nucleotides: 10. The CDR3, as DNA: TGTGCCACCAGCAGTCAAACCTACAGGGGGATCTCTGGAAACACCATATATTTT. It codes for CATSSQTYRGISGNTIYF.

The V call is TRBV18, the J call TRBJ1-1, with 7 bases identical to TRBD1. The J segment lost 0 bases and the V segment lost 4 bases, leaving 5 bases of the junction unmatched. Germline lookup yields CDR1 KGHSH and CDR2 LQKENI. CDR3 length equals 15 residues. Here the CDR3 reads CASSLAGGMNTEAFF. In nucleotides, the CDR3 is TGTGCCAGCTCACTTGCAGGGGGGATGAACACTGAAGCTTTCTTT.

The chain uses TRBV19 and TRBJ2-2; D is undetermined. The germline V gene has CDR1 LNHDA and CDR2 SQIVND (reference sequence). The CDR3 is 12 residues long. Trimming left V 8 bases short and J 7 bases short, with 11 bases between. The CDR3 nucleotides read TGTGCCAGTGCTCCGTCCGGCGGGGAGCTGTTTTTT. This gives the protein CASAPSGGELFF.

The chain couples TRBV9 to TRBJ2-1, with 10 bases aligning to TRBD2. CDR3 size: 17 residues. Germline CDR1 and CDR2: SGDLS and YYNGEE. V trimming: 1 base; J trimming: 7 bases; junction bases outside the gene matches: 11. Here the CDR3 DNA reads TGTGCCAGCAGCGTATCCAGCGGGGGGGCTTATCTGAATGAGCAGTTCTTC. Translating gives CASSVSSGGAYLNEQFF.

For the CDR3, the DNA is TGTGCCACCAGCAGAGATCGGTCTGACGAGCAGTACTTC. This translates into CATSRDRSDEQYF. This chain uses TRBV15 with TRBJ2-7; D remains ambiguous. The CDR3 sequence is 13 residues long. Germline values: CDR1 LNHNV, CDR2 YYDKDF (reference sequence). Between the trimmed V and J ends, which lost 0 bases and 5 bases, there was a span of 8 bases.

The rearrangement links TRBV28 to TRBJ2-2, with TRBD2 identical over 7 bases. Losses at the gene ends were 5 bases for V and 3 bases for J; bases not matched to a gene: 9. Germline V CDR1 and CDR2: MDHEN, SYDVKM. The CDR3 consists of 16 residues. For the CDR3, the DNA is TGTGCCAGCAGTCACCGGGGGGACTACTACACCGGGGAGCTGTTTTTT. It codes for CASSHRGDYYTGELFF.

The rearrangement links TRBV5-1 to TRBJ2-5; possibly TRBD2 for D (5 bases). Germline CDR1 reads SGHRS; CDR2 reads YFSETQ. The CDR3 length is 13 residues. Trimming pared 0 bases from V and 7 bases from J, leaving 10 bases between. CDR3 nucleotide sequence: TGCGCCAGCAGCTTGGACGGGGAAGGGACCCAGTACTTC. This sequence encodes CASSLDGEGTQYF.

The chain combines TRBV29-1 with TRBJ2-7; no firm D call. Per the germline V gene, CDR1 is SQVTM and CDR2 is ANQGSEA. The CDR3 runs to 14 residues. Trimming cost V 5 bases and J 4 bases, with 18 bases left between them. The CDR3 DNA is TGCAGCGTTCGTACAGCCCGCCCTCCTTACGAGCAGTACTTC. As protein: CSVRTARPPYEQYF.

The chain uses TRBV10-3 and TRBJ1-1; D gene unclear. Germline loops: CDR1 ENHRY, CDR2 SYGVKD. Trimming stripped 10 bases from V and 5 bases from J, with 23 bases between. The length of the CDR3 is 15 residues. CDR3 sequence: CATTPRIGEKTEAFF. The DNA of the CDR3 is TGTGCCACCACACCTAGGATCGGGGAGAAAACTGAAGCTTTCTTT.